The 7 T cell receptor beta chains given below trace back to one sample, sequenced in a study of CD8 T cells in ankylosing spondylitis. Each CDR3 protein is one row after TCRdb ran MiXCR on the 5' RACE reads. This table has about 42,000 distinct CDR3 sequences, just under 4% appearing once. The specimen was blood, either unsorted or a sorted T cell fraction (not recorded which). These receptors all come from a female donor with ankylosing spondylitis or in good health (not recorded which).

This clonotype was seen ten or more times. The J gene is TRBJ2-2, the V gene TRBV30, with a tentative D call TRBD1 (6 bases). The germline V gene encodes CDR1 GTSNPN and CDR2 SVGIG (reference sequence). Trimming shortened V by 7 bases and J by 2 bases, and 17 bases separated the two germline ends. This CDR3 has 15 amino acids. CDR3 sequence (DNA): TGTGCCTTGGGGTGCTGGACAGTCAACACCGGGGAGCTGTTTTTT. Protein sequence: CALGCWTVNTGELFF.

CDR3: CASSVQTVYNEQFF. In DNA, the CDR3 is TGTGCCAGCAGCGTACAAACGGTCTACAATGAGCAGTTCTTC. The chain joins TRBV9 to TRBJ2-1; no firm D call. Germline V lookup: CDR1 SGDLS, CDR2 YYNGEE. The CDR3 has 14 amino acids. With 1 base removed from V and 3 bases from J, the gap between germline ends came to 8 bases.

This clonotype was counted ten times or more. The chain joins TRBV9 to TRBJ2-3, with D perhaps assigned TRBD1 or TRBD2 (5 bases each). With 7 bases removed from V and 9 bases from J, the gap between germline ends came to 15 bases. The CDR3 sequence is 12 residues long. The germline CDR1 and CDR2 sequences are SGDLS and YYNGEE. The CDR3 protein is CASGRGEGTQYF. The DNA for the CDR3 is TGTGCCAGCGGGAGAGGGGAAGGAACGCAGTATTTT.

This clonotype was seen repeatedly, ten times or more. This may be a read error: a much more frequent sequence differs by one nucleotide. This rearrangement joins TRBV9 to TRBJ1-2, with 10 positions matching TRBD1. The junction had 9 bases not matched to a gene; V was cut back by 3 bases and J by 10 bases. This CDR3 has 14 residues. In germline, CDR1 is SGDLS, CDR2 YYNGEE. The CDR3 DNA reads as TGTGCCAGCAGCGGCCCCGGGACAGGGGCAGTCTACACCTTC. It encodes CASSGPGTGAVYTF.

This clonotype was seen ten or more times. The chain joins TRBV9 to TRBJ1-2; 8 bases align to TRBD1. The germline V gene has CDR1 SGDLS and CDR2 YYNGEE. V shed 6 bases and J 6 bases; nucleotides not matched to a gene: 7. This CDR3 contains 13 residues. The CDR3 region is CASTLPGGHGYTF. Here the CDR3 DNA reads TGTGCCAGCACCTTGCCAGGGGGCCATGGCTACACCTTC.

This clonotype was seen repeatedly, ten times or more. At one end, the junction sequence differs from germline, possibly due to a read error. The rearrangement joins TRBV9 to TRBJ2-1, with TRBD1 matching over 7 bases. This CDR3 has 12 amino acids. In germline, CDR1 is SGDLS, CDR2 YYNGEE. CDR3 protein: CASSLTTGHKVF. The DNA of the CDR3 is TGTGCCAGCAGCTTAACGACAGGGCATAAAGTATTC.

This clonotype was counted many times. J is TRBJ1-2 and V is TRBV9; D is perhaps TRBD1 (6 bases). This CDR3 has 13 residues. From germline, CDR1 is SGDLS and CDR2 YYNGEE. Trimming shortened V by 4 bases and J by 5 bases, and 12 bases separated the two germline ends. The CDR3 reads CASSRGQGYGYTF. In DNA, the CDR3 is TGTGCCAGCAGCAGGGGCCAGGGGTATGGCTACACCTTC. The variable domain in full, completed from reference TRBV9 and TRBJ1-2, reads DSGVTQTPKHLITATGQRVTLRCSPRSGDLSVYWYQQSLDQGLQFLIQYYNGEERAKGNILERFSAQQFPDLHSELNLSSLELGDSALYFCASSRGQGYGYTFGSGTRLTVV.